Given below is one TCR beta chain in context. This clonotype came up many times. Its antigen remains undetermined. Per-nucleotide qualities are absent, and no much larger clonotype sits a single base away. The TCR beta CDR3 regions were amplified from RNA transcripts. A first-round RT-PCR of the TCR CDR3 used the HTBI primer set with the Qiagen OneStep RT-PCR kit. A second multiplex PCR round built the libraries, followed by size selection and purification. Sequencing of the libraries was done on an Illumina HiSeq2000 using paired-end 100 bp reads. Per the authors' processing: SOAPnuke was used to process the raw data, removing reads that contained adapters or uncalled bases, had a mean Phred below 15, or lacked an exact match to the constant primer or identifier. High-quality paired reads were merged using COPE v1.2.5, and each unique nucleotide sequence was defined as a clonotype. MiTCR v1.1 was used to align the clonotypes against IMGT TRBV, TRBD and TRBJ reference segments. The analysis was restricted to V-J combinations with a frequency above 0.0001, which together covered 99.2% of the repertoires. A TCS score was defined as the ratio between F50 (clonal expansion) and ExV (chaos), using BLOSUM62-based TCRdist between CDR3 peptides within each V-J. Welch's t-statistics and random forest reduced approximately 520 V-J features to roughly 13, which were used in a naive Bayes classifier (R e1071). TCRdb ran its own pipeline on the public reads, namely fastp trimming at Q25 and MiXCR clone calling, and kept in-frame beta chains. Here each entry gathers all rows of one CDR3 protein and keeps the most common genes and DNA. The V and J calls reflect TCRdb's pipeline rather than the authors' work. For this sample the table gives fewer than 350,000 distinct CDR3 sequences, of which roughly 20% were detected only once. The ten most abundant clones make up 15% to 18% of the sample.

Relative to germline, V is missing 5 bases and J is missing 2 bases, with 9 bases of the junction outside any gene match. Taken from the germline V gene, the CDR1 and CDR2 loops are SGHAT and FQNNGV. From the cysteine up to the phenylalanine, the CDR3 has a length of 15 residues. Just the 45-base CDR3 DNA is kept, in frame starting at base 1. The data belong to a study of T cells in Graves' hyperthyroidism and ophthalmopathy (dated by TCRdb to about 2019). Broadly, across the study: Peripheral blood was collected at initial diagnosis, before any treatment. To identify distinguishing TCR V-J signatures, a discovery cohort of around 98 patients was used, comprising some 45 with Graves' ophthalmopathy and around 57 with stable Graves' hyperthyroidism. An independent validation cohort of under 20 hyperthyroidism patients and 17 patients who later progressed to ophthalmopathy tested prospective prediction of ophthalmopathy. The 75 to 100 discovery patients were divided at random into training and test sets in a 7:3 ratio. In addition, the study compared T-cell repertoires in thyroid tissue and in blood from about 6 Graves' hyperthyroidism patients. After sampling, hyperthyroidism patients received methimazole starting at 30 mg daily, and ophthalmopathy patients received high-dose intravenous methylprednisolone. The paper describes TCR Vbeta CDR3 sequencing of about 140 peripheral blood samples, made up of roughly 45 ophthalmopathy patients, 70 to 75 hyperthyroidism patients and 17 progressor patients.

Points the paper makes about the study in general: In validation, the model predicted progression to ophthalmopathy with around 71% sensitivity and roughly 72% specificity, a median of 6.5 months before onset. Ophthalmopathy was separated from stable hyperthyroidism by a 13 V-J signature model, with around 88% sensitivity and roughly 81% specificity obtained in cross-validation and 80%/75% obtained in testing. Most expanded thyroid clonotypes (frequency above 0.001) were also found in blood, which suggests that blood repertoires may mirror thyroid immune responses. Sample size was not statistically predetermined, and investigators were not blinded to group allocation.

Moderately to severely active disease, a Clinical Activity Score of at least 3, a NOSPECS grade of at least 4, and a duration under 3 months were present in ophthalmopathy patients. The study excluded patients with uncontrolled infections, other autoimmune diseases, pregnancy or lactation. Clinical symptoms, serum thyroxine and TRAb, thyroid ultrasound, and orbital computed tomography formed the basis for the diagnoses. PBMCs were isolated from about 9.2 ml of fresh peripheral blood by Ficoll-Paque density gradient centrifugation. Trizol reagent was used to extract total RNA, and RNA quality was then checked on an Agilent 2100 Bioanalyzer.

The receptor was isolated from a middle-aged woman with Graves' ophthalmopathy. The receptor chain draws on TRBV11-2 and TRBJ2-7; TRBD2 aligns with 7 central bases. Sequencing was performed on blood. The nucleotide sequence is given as TGTGCCAGCAGCCTCGGTGGCGGGAGCACCTACGAGCAGTACTTC. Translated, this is CASSLGGGSTYEQYF.